These 22 T cell receptor beta chains came from one sample sequenced in a study of metastatic and nonmetastatic thyroid tumors. Using MiXCR, TCRdb re-called clones from the PCR reads. The sample yields 3,500 to 5,000 clones, 36% seen once. Each patient went into thyroid surgery without having received any treatment. Sequencing input: tumor tissue. These receptors all come from a female donor with papillary thyroid cancer or a benign thyroid nodule (not recorded which). Some clones in this sample may be carry-over from other donors' samples.

This chain links TRBV27 with TRBJ2-3; a weak D match, TRBD1 (5 bases). CDR3 size: 15 residues. V was shortened by 5 bases and J by 3 bases, with 15 bases between the two germline ends. Germline V gives CDR1 MNHEY, CDR2 SMNVEV (reference sequence). CDR3 nucleotides: TGTGCCAGCAGTCTCACGACAGTTAGAACAGATACGCAGTATTTT. This encodes CASSLTTVRTDTQYF.

This rearrangement joins TRBV5-1 to TRBJ2-3; 9 nucleotides agree with TRBD2. The length of the CDR3 is 12 residues. After removal of 2 bases from V and 10 bases from J, the junction contained 2 bases not matched to a gene. The germline V gene has CDR1 SGHRS and CDR2 YFSETQ. Written as DNA, the CDR3 is TGCGCCAGCAGCTTCGAGCGGGAGGCGCAGTATTTT. This sequence encodes CASSFEREAQYF.

The sample holds a few counts of this clone. V and J are TRBV10-3 and TRBJ2-7; 8 bases align to TRBD2. Germline V gives CDR1 ENHRY, CDR2 SYGVKD. Unmatched junction bases numbered 6, after V lost 3 bases and J lost 2 bases. The CDR3 runs 15 residues. CDR3 sequence: CAISEPTGGAYEQYF. Written as DNA, the CDR3 is TGTGCCATCAGTGAACCTACCGGGGGGGCCTACGAGCAGTACTTC.

In its sample, this clone was seen once. The rearrangement joins TRBV11-2 to TRBJ2-7, with 13 bases identical to TRBD2. Germline trimming cut 3 bases from V and 5 bases from J; bases unmatched to any gene: 7. Per the germline V gene, CDR1 is SGHAT and CDR2 is FQNNGV. The CDR3 has 16 residues. This chain's CDR3 is CASSFQLAGGPHEQYF. Written as DNA, the CDR3 is TGTGCCAGCAGCTTCCAACTAGCGGGAGGGCCGCACGAGCAGTACTTC.

This rearrangement joins TRBV20-1 to TRBJ1-5; a weak D match, TRBD1 (6 bases). The germline V gene encodes CDR1 DFQATT and CDR2 SNEGSKA (reference sequence). V lost 5 bases and J lost 3, with 20 bases in between. The CDR3 consists of 16 residues. As DNA, the CDR3 is TGCAGTGCTGGCGACAAGGGGGGGTTATTCAATCAGCCCCAGCATTTT. Translated, it gives CSAGDKGGLFNQPQHF.

The table lists this clone with a few counts. The chain employs TRBV27 and TRBJ2-7; D is unresolved. Germline CDR1 reads MNHEY; CDR2 reads SMNVEV (reference sequence). V was pared by 2 bases and J by 4 bases, with 9 bases between. This CDR3 has 13 amino acids. CDR3 amino acids: CASSLTVAYEQYF. The CDR3 DNA reads TGTGCCAGCAGTTTAACAGTGGCATACGAGCAGTACTTC.

The chain couples TRBV5-1 to TRBJ2-3; D uncertain. This CDR3 spans 12 amino acids. Per the germline V gene, CDR1 is SGHRS and CDR2 is YFSETQ. Trimming took 3 bases from V and 1 from J, leaving 3 bases between them. CDR3: CASSSGTDTQYF. The DNA of the CDR3 is TGCGCCAGCAGCTCGGGCACAGATACGCAGTATTTT.

This clone was found a few times. The rearrangement uses TRBV27 and TRBJ2-3; no reliable D call. Per germline, CDR1 MNHEY and CDR2 SMNVEV (reference sequence). This CDR3 is 13 amino acids long. The V and J ends lost 4 bases and 0 bases respectively, with 5 bases between them. For the CDR3, the DNA is TGTGCCAGCAGTTGGGTGAGCACAGATACGCAGTATTTT. It is translated as CASSWVSTDTQYF.

This clone was picked up a small number of times. V is TRBV27 and J is TRBJ2-1; 13 nucleotides line up with TRBD2. After removal of 4 bases from V and 5 bases from J, the junction contained 8 bases not matched to a gene. The CDR3 is 17 residues long. The germline V gene encodes CDR1 MNHEY and CDR2 SMNVEV (reference sequence). CDR3 sequence: CASSWRRGLAGHNEQFF. For the CDR3, the DNA is TGTGCCAGCAGTTGGAGACGGGGACTAGCGGGGCACAATGAGCAGTTCTTC.

This clone was seen a handful of times. CDR3 protein: CASSEPSASSYNEQFF. In DNA, the CDR3 is TGTGCCAGCAGTGAACCTAGCGCGAGCTCCTACAATGAGCAGTTCTTC. The V call is TRBV6-1, the J call TRBJ2-1; D perhaps matches TRBD2 (6 bases). Looked up from germline, CDR1 is MNHNS and CDR2 is SASEGT. This CDR3 contains 16 residues. Trimming removed 2 bases from V and 0 bases from J, with 11 bases in between.

This clone was recorded once. The chain is built from TRBV3-1 and TRBJ2-3; D not resolved. V was trimmed by 1 base and J by 2 bases, leaving 7 bases between them. The CDR3 has 14 amino acids. Germline V gene data show CDR1 as LGHDT and CDR2 as YNNKEL (reference sequence). The CDR3 reads CASSQVVPTDTQYF. CDR3 coding DNA: TGTGCCAGCAGCCAAGTGGTACCCACAGATACGCAGTATTTT.

To note about this clone: Its ends do not fully match the called genes, so a read error is possible. The rearrangement uses TRBV6-2 or TRBV6-3 and TRBJ1-5; possible D gene TRBD1, 6 bases. CDR3 length: 14 residues. Germline CDR1 is MNHEY and CDR2 is SVGEGT. The CDR3 loop reads CASSYSGGNQSQHF. Here the CDR3 DNA reads TGTGCCAGCAGTTACTCGGGGGGCAATCAGTCCCAGCATTTT.

The chain carries TRBV19 and TRBJ1-5; 8 bases agree with TRBD1. The CDR3 is 15 residues long. Germline lookup yields CDR1 LNHDA and CDR2 SQIVND (reference sequence). V dropped 4 bases and J dropped 0; count of bases not matched to a gene: 2. This CDR3 reads CASSSTGGSNQPQHF. CDR3 sequence (DNA): TGTGCCAGTAGTAGTACAGGGGGTAGCAATCAGCCCCAGCATTTT.

The genes are TRBV12-3 or TRBV12-4 and TRBJ1-3; D is uncertain. V lost 7 bases to trimming and J lost 0 bases, with 13 bases between them. CDR3 size: 15 residues. Here the CDR3 DNA reads TGTGCCAGCAAGTGGAGGCGTGACTCTGGAAACACCATATATTTT. It translates to CASKWRRDSGNTIYF.

V gene TRBV6-1 combines with J gene TRBJ1-6, with a weak D call TRBD1 (6 bases). The CDR3 length is 13 residues. Trimming shortened V by 5 bases and J by 6 bases, and 8 bases separated the two germline ends. The germline V gene encodes CDR1 MNHNS and CDR2 SASEGT. The CDR3 here is CASSRGLNSPLHF. The CDR3 DNA follows: TGTGCCAGCAGTCGGGGGCTTAATTCACCCCTCCACTTT.

Only a few counts were recorded for this clone. The chain joins TRBV27 to TRBJ2-2, with a tentative D call TRBD1 (5 bases). The CDR3 has 14 residues. Trimming removed 5 bases at V and 1 base at J, with 8 bases between. Germline V gene lookup returns CDR1 MNHEY and CDR2 SMNVEV (reference sequence). CDR3 nucleotide sequence: TGTGCCAGCAGTGGGGCAGAGAACACCGGGGAGCTGTTTTTT. Its protein product is CASSGAENTGELFF.

This clone has only a few counts. The CDR3 DNA reads as TGTGCCAGCAGTGAAGAGGGTGGGAGGGCAGATACGCAGTATTTT. Protein: CASSEEGGRADTQYF. V is TRBV6-1 and J is TRBJ2-3; TRBD2 matches at 7 bases. Germline trimming cut 1 base from V and 4 bases from J; bases unmatched to any gene: 5. Germline CDR1 reads MNHNS; CDR2 reads SASEGT. The CDR3 spans 15 residues.

This rearrangement joins TRBV25-1 to TRBJ1-1; D gene unclear. V lost 6 bases and J 6 bases, leaving 17 bases between the germline ends. The CDR3 length is 14 residues. Germline CDR1 is MGHDK and CDR2 is SYGVNS. CDR3 region: CASRSGPGPPEAFF. The CDR3 DNA reads TGTGCCAGCAGATCCGGGCCTGGGCCCCCTGAAGCTTTCTTT.

This clone has more than one count but fewer than ten. This chain joins TRBV28 and TRBJ2-7; 7 nucleotides align to TRBD1. Germline CDR1 MDHEN, CDR2 SYDVKM. After removal of 6 bases from V and 0 bases from J, the junction contained 8 bases not matched to a gene. The CDR3 covers 15 residues. The CDR3: CASRPDRASSYEQYF. The CDR3 nucleotides read TGTGCCAGCAGGCCAGACAGGGCCAGCTCCTACGAGCAGTACTTC.

The chain uses TRBV7-6 and TRBJ2-7; 7 bases align to TRBD1. Germline V gene lookup returns CDR1 SGHVS and CDR2 FNYEAQ. V trimming: 5 bases; J trimming: 0 bases; junction bases outside the gene matches: 4. The CDR3 sequence is 14 residues long. Here the CDR3 reads CASSQTGNSYEQYF. The CDR3 nucleotides are TGTGCCAGCAGCCAGACAGGGAACTCCTACGAGCAGTACTTC. The whole variable domain, filled in from reference TRBV7-6 and TRBJ2-7, reads GAGVSQSPRYKVTKRGQDVALRCDPISGHVSLYWYRQALGQGPEFLTYFNYEAQQDKSGLPNDRFSAERPEGSISTLTIQRTEQRDSAMYRCASSQTGNSYEQYFGPGTRLTVT.

The rearrangement links TRBV9 to TRBJ2-7, with TRBD1 matching over 7 bases. Losses at the gene ends were 2 bases for V and 4 bases for J; bases not matched to a gene: 9. This CDR3 is built from 15 residues. From germline, CDR1 is SGDLS and CDR2 YYNGEE. The CDR3 DNA reads as TGTGCCAGCAGCGTCGCCGGGACAGCGGATTACGAGCAGTACTTC. Encoded protein: CASSVAGTADYEQYF.

This clone turned up a few times. The V call is TRBV6-2 or TRBV6-3, the J call TRBJ2-2; the D gene is possibly TRBD1 (5 bases). V lost 7 bases and J lost 3, with 15 bases in between. CDR3 size: 15 residues. Per the germline V gene, CDR1 is MNHEY and CDR2 is SVGEGT. CDR3 protein: CASKPLGVDTGELFF. CDR3 coding DNA: TGTGCCAGCAAACCCTTAGGGGTTGACACCGGGGAGCTGTTTTTT.